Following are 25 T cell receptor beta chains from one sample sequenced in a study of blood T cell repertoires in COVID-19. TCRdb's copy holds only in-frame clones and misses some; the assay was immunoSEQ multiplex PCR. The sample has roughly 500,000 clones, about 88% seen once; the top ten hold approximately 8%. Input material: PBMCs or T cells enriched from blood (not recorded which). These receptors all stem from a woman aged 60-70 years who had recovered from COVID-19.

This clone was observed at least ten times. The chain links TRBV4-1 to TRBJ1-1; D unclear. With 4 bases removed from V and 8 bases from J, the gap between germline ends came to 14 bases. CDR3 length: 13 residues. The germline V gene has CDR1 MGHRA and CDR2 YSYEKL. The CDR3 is CASSRGAIQEAFF. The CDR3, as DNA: TGCGCCAGCAGCCGAGGCGCGATCCAAGAAGCTTTCTTT.

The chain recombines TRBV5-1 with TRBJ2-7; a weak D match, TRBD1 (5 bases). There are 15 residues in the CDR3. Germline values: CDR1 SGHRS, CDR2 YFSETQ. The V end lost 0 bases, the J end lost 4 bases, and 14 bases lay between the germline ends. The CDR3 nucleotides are TGCGCCAGCAGCTTGGATGCAGGGCCCATATACGAGCAGTACTTC. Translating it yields CASSLDAGPIYEQYF.

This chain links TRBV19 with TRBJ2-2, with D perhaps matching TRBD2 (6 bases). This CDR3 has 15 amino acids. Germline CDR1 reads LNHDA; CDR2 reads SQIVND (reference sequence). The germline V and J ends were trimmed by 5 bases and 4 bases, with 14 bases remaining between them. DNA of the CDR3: TGTGCCAGTAGTTCCTTGGGGGGTGGCACCGGGGAGCTGTTTTTT. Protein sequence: CASSSLGGGTGELFF.

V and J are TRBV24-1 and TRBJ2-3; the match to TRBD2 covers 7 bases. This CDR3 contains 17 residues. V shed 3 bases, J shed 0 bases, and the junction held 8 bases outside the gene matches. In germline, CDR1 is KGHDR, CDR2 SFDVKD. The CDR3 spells CATSDGSSGSSTDTQYF. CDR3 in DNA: TGTGCCACCAGTGATGGATCTAGCGGATCTAGCACAGATACGCAGTATTTT.

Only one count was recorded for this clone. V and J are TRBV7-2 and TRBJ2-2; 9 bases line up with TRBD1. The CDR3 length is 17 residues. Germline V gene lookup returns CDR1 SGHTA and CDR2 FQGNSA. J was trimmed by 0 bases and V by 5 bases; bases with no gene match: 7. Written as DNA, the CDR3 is TGTGCCAGCAGCCCGGGACAGGGCCGAACGAACACCGGGGAGCTGTTTTTT. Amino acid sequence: CASSPGQGRTNTGELFF.

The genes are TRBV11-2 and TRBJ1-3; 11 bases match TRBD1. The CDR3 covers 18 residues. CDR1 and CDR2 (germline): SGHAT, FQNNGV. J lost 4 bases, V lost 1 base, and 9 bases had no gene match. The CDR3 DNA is TGTGCCAGCAGCTTAGGTCGATTTTGGACAGGGGGCGGAAACACCATATATTTT. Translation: CASSLGRFWTGGGNTIYF.

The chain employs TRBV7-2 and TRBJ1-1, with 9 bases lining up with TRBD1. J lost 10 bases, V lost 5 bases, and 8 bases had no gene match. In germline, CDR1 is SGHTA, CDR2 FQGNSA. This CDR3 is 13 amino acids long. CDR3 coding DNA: TGTGCCAGCAGCACAGGACAGGGGACGGGAGCTTTCTTT. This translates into CASSTGQGTGAFF.

The CDR3: CASSLNRAGYGYTF. The CDR3 bases are TGTGCCAGCAGCTTAAACAGGGCGGGCTATGGCTACACCTTC. The rearrangement uses TRBV7-2 and TRBJ1-2; perhaps TRBD1 as D (6 bases). Per the germline V gene, CDR1 is SGHTA and CDR2 is FQGNSA. CDR3 length equals 14 residues. V gave up 2 bases and J gave up 4 bases, with 11 bases separating them.

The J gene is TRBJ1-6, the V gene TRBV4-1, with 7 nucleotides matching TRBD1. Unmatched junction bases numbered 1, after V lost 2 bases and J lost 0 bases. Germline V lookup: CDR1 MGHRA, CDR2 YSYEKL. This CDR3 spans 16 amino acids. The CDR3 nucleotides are TGCGCCAGCAGCCAACGACAGGGCTCCTATAATTCACCCCTCCACTTT. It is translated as CASSQRQGSYNSPLHF.

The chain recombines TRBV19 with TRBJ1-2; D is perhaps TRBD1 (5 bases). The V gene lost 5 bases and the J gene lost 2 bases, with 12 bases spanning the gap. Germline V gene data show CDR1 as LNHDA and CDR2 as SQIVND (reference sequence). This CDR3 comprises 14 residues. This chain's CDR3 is CASSFQGTNYGYTF. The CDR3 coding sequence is TGTGCCAGTAGTTTTCAGGGAACCAACTATGGCTACACCTTC.

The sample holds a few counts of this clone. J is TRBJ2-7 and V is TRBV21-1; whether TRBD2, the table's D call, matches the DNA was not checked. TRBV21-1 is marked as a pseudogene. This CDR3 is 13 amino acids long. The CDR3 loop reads CASSKGGGAEQYV. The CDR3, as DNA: TGTGCCAGCAGCAAAGGGGGCGGGGCTGAGCAGTACGTC.

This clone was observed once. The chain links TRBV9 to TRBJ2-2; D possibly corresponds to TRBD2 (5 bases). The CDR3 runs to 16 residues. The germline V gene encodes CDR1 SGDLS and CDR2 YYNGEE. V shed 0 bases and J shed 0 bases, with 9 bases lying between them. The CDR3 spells CASSVAGFANTGELFF. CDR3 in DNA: TGTGCCAGCAGCGTAGCGGGGTTCGCGAACACCGGGGAGCTGTTTTTT.

The CDR3 is CASSDSAGTPNYGYTF. DNA for the CDR3: TGTGCCAGCAGTGACTCGGCCGGGACACCTAACTATGGCTACACCTTC. The chain carries TRBV6-4 and TRBJ1-2, with D perhaps matching TRBD1 (6 bases). V was pared by 0 bases and J by 0 bases, with 11 bases between. The germline gives CDR1 MRHNA, CDR2 SNTAGT. This CDR3 contains 16 residues.

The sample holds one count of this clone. In DNA form, the CDR3 reads TGTGCCAGCAGTTTCGGGGTCCCGGGGTCTGGAAACACCATATATTTT. This codes for CASSFGVPGSGNTIYF. This sequence joins TRBV28 and TRBJ1-3; D is uncertain. With 3 bases removed from V and 1 base from J, the gap between germline ends came to 13 bases. This CDR3 comprises 16 residues. Germline-derived CDR1 and CDR2 are MDHEN and SYDVKM.

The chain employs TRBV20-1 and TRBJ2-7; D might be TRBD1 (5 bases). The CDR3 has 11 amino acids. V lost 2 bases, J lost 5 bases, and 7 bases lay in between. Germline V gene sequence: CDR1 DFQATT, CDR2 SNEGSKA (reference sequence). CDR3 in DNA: TGCAGTGCTAGAAGGACAAACGAGCAGTACGTC. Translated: CSARRTNEQYV.

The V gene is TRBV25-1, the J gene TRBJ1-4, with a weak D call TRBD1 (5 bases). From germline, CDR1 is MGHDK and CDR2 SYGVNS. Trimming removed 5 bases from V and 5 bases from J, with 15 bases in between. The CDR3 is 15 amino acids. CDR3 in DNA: TGTGCCAGCAGTACCGCAAGGGGATCAAATGAAAAACTGTTTTTT. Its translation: CASSTARGSNEKLFF.

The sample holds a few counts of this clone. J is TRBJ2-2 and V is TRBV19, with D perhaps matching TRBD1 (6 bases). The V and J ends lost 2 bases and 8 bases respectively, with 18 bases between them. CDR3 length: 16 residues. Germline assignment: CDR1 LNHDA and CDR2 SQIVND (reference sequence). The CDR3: CASSILLPQGIGELFF. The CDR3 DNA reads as TGTGCCAGTAGTATACTACTCCCACAGGGAATAGGGGAGCTGTTTTTT.

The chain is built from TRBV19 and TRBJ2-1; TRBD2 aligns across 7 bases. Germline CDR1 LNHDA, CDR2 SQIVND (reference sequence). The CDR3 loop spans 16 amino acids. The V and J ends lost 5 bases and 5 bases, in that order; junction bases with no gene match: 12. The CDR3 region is CASSPFGGLFNNEQFF. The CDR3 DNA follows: TGTGCCAGTAGTCCCTTCGGGGGACTATTCAACAATGAGCAGTTCTTC. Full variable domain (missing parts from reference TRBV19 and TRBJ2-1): DGGITQSPKYLFRKEGQNVTLSCEQNLNHDAMYWYRQDPGQGLRLIYYSQIVNDFQKGDIAEGYSVSREKKESFPLTVTSAQKNPTAFYLCASSPFGGLFNNEQFFGPGTRLTVL.

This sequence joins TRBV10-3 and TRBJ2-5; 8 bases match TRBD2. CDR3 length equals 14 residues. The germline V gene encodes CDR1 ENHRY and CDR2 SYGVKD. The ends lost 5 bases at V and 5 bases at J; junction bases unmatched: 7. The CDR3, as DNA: TGTGCCATCAGTTTCAGCGGGGGAGGGGAGACCCAGTACTTC. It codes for CAISFSGGGETQYF.

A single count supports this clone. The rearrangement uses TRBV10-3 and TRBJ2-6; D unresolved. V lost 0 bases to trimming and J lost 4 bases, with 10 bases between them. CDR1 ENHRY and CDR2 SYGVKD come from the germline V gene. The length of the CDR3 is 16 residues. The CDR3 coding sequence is TGTGCCATCAGTGAGTCCCTCGGCAGGGGGGCCAACGTCCTGACTTTC. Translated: CAISESLGRGANVLTF.

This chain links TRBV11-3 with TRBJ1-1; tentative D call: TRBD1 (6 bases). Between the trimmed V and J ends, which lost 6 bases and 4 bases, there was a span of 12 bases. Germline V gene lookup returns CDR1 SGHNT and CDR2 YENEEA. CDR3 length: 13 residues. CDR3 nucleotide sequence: TGTGCCAGCAGTAACAGGGTAGGCACTGAAGCTTTCTTT. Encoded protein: CASSNRVGTEAFF. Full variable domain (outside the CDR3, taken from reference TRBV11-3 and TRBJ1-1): EAGVVQSPRYKIIEKKQPVAFWCNPISGHNTLYWYLQNLGQGPELLIRYENEEAVDDSQLPKDRFSAERLKGVDSTLKIQPAELGDSAVYLCASSNRVGTEAFFGQGTRLTVV.

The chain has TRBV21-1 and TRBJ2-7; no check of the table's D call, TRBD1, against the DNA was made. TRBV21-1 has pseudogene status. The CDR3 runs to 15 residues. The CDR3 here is CASSNRGTGCYEQYF. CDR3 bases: TGTGCCAGCAGCAACCGGGGGACAGGCTGCTACGAGCAGTACTTC.

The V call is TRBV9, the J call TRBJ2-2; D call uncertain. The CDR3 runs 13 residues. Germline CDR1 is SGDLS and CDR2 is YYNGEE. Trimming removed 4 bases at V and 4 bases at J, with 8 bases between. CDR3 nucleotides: TGTGCCAGCAGCCCTGCGCTCACCGGGGAGCTGTTTTTT. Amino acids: CASSPALTGELFF.

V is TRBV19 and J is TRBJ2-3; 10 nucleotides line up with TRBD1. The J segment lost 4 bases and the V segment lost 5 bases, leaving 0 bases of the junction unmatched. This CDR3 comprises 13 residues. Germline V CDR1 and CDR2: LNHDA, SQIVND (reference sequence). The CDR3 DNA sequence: TGTGCCAGTAGTGGACAGGGGGCAGATACGCAGTATTTT. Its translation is CASSGQGADTQYF.

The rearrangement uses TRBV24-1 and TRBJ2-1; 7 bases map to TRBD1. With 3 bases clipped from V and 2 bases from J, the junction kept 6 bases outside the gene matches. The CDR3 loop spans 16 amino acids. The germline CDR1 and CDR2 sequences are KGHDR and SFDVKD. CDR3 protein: CATSDTVQGAYNEQFF. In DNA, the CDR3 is TGTGCCACCAGTGATACGGTCCAGGGGGCCTACAATGAGCAGTTCTTC.